Listed here are 26 T cell receptor beta chains from one sample, sequenced in a study of tumour-infiltrating T cells in Burkitt lymphoma. Sequencing was performed with immunoSEQ multiplex PCR; in TCRdb, only in-frame clones are kept and a portion is missing. The sample lists around 17,000 clones; 80% were seen once. The sequenced material came from tumor tissue. These receptors were obtained from a human donor with diffuse large B-cell lymphoma.

The chain recombines TRBV19 with TRBJ2-7; 8 positions agree with TRBD1. This CDR3 is built from 15 residues. CDR1 and CDR2 (germline): LNHDA, SQIVND (reference sequence). Trimming removed 4 bases from V and 7 bases from J; junction bases left unmatched: 12. CDR3 DNA sequence: TGTGCCAGTAGTAACCAGGGGGCGCTAATGGGGGAGCAGTACTTC. Translation: CASSNQGALMGEQYF.

The rearrangement uses TRBV20-1 and TRBJ2-3; D is uncertain. CDR1 and CDR2 from the germline V gene are DFQATT and SNEGSKA (reference sequence). V was pared by 4 bases and J by 2 bases, with 1 base between. The CDR3 is 10 residues long. CDR3 bases: TGCAGTGCTAACACAGATACGCAGTATTTT. Translating it yields CSANTDTQYF.

The rearrangement uses TRBV29-1 and TRBJ2-1, with D perhaps TRBD1 (6 bases). Germline CDR1 reads SQVTM; CDR2 reads ANQGSEA. The CDR3 loop spans 13 amino acids. The V and J ends lost 5 bases and 10 bases respectively, with 18 bases between them. The CDR3 protein is CSVLDRPTGEQFF. CDR3 nucleotide sequence: TGCAGCGTTCTGGACAGACCTACGGGGGAGCAGTTCTTC.

The V gene is TRBV7-8, the J gene TRBJ2-3; no reliable D call. Germline V gene sequence: CDR1 SGHVS, CDR2 FQNEAQ. V gave up 2 bases and J gave up 0 bases, with 6 bases separating them. CDR3 length: 14 residues. The CDR3, as DNA: TGTGCCAGCAGCTTACGACCGAGCACAGATACGCAGTATTTT. Translated: CASSLRPSTDTQYF.

This clone was detected only a few times. The chain uses TRBV5-1 and TRBJ1-2; D possibly corresponds to TRBD1 (5 bases). The CDR3 covers 14 residues. Germline lookup yields CDR1 SGHRS and CDR2 YFSETQ. Trimming removed 2 bases from V and 1 base from J, with 9 bases in between. The CDR3 region has the DNA TGCGCCAGCAGCTTCGGGGGGGATAACTATGGCTACACCTTC. This translates into CASSFGGDNYGYTF.

This chain links TRBV7-8 with TRBJ2-2; D ambiguous. V was shortened by 5 bases and J by 6 bases, with 13 bases between the two germline ends. CDR1 and CDR2 (germline): SGHVS, FQNEAQ. This CDR3 has 14 residues. The CDR3 reads CASSNYGGAGELFF. The CDR3 bases are TGTGCCAGCAGCAACTATGGCGGCGCCGGGGAGCTGTTTTTT.

This clone was counted a few times. V and J are TRBV4-1 and TRBJ2-2; 9 bases are shared with TRBD2. Germline V CDR1 and CDR2: MGHRA, YSYEKL. Trimming cost V 5 bases and J 4 bases; bases outside gene matches: 8. This CDR3 region has 16 residues. This CDR3 is CASSALAGVLTGELFF. The CDR3 nucleotides read TGCGCCAGCAGCGCATTAGCGGGAGTACTCACCGGGGAGCTGTTTTTT.

V usage is TRBV10-3 and J usage is TRBJ1-4, with D maybe TRBD1 (5 bases). Trimming took 3 bases from V and 3 from J, leaving 14 bases between them. Germline CDR1 and CDR2: ENHRY and SYGVKD. The CDR3 sequence is 16 residues long. The CDR3 reads CAISDPGLTANEKLFF. For the CDR3, the DNA is TGTGCCATCAGTGACCCAGGGTTAACGGCTAATGAAAAACTGTTTTTT.

This clone appeared a few times. The chain links TRBV5-1 to TRBJ1-2, with D possibly matching TRBD1 (6 bases). Germline values: CDR1 SGHRS, CDR2 YFSETQ. CDR3 size: 13 residues. The germline V and J ends were trimmed by 6 bases and 12 bases, with 21 bases remaining between them. CDR3: CASTGEGVLQNTF. The CDR3 nucleotides read TGCGCCAGCACTGGGGAGGGGGTTCTTCAGAACACCTTC.

The genes are TRBV6-5 and TRBJ1-2; D gene unclear. The CDR3 loop spans 14 amino acids. The V end lost 1 base, the J end lost 2 bases, and 8 bases lay between the germline ends. Germline assignment: CDR1 MNHEY and CDR2 SVGAGI. CDR3 nucleotide sequence: TGTGCCAGCAGTTACTATCGGGAAAACTATGGCTACACCTTC. This gives the protein CASSYYRENYGYTF.

This sequence joins TRBV5-1 and TRBJ2-7, with TRBD1 identical over 9 bases. CDR1 and CDR2 (germline): SGHRS, YFSETQ. Trimming took 4 bases from V and 5 from J; bases not matched to a gene: 10. CDR3 length: 15 residues. This CDR3 reads CASSALQGAIDEQYF. The CDR3 DNA follows: TGCGCCAGCAGCGCCTTACAGGGGGCTATTGACGAGCAGTACTTC.

The chain joins TRBV5-1 to TRBJ2-2, with TRBD1 identical over 7 bases. The ends lost 0 bases at V and 4 bases at J; junction bases unmatched: 0. Looked up from germline, CDR1 is SGHRS and CDR2 is YFSETQ. The CDR3 contains 14 residues. In nucleotides, the CDR3 is TGCGCCAGCAGCTTGGACAGGGGCACCGGGGAGCTGTTTTTT. It is translated as CASSLDRGTGELFF.

The chain carries TRBV27 and TRBJ1-4; the D gene is possibly TRBD1 (5 bases). Trimming took off 1 base at V and 0 bases at J, with 9 bases between the two ends. The germline V gene has CDR1 MNHEY and CDR2 SMNVEV (reference sequence). This CDR3 has 16 amino acids. The CDR3: CASSLWGGTTNEKLFF. The CDR3 nucleotides read TGTGCCAGCAGTTTATGGGGGGGTACAACTAATGAAAAACTGTTTTTT.

Only a few counts were recorded for this clone. The chain joins TRBV27 to TRBJ2-7, with no clear D. CDR1 and CDR2 from the germline V gene are MNHEY and SMNVEV (reference sequence). Between the trimmed V and J ends, which lost 4 bases and 0 bases, there was a span of 7 bases. The CDR3 extends over 13 amino acids. This chain's CDR3 is CASSWAVSYEQYF. CDR3 bases: TGTGCCAGCAGTTGGGCAGTCTCCTACGAGCAGTACTTC.

CDR3 loop: CASSLGGTGSGNTIYF. DNA of the CDR3: TGTGCCAGCAGCTTAGGAGGGACAGGCTCTGGAAACACCATATATTTT. The rearrangement links TRBV5-6 to TRBJ1-3; TRBD1 matches 8 bases. Germline-derived CDR1 and CDR2 are SGHDT and YYEEEE. V was clipped by 2 bases and J by 0 bases; unmatched bases: 4. The CDR3 length is 16 residues.

The rearrangement uses TRBV27 and TRBJ2-7; D may match TRBD1 or TRBD2 (5 bases each). There are 14 residues in the CDR3. Trimming took 2 bases from V and 5 from J, leaving 13 bases between them. Per the germline V gene, CDR1 is MNHEY and CDR2 is SMNVEV (reference sequence). CDR3 in DNA: TGTGCCAGCAGTTTAACTGGGGGATCCCACGAGCAGTACTTC. As protein: CASSLTGGSHEQYF.

J is TRBJ1-2 and V is TRBV5-1, with 10 bases fitting TRBD1. The CDR3 sequence is 14 residues long. Germline loops: CDR1 SGHRS, CDR2 YFSETQ. Trimming cost V 0 bases and J 7 bases; bases outside gene matches: 3. This chain's CDR3 is CASSLGQGAAGYTF. The CDR3, as DNA: TGCGCCAGCAGCTTGGGACAGGGGGCGGCTGGCTACACCTTC. Full variable domain (rest looked up from reference TRBV5-1 and TRBJ1-2): KAGVTQTPRYLIKTRGQQVTLSCSPISGHRSVSWYQQTPGQGLQFLFEYFSETQRNKGNFPGRFSGRQFSNSRSEMNVSTLELGDSALYLCASSLGQGAAGYTFGSGTRLTVV.

This rearrangement joins TRBV5-6 to TRBJ2-3; no clear D gene. The CDR3 runs 15 residues. Germline V lookup: CDR1 SGHDT, CDR2 YYEEEE. Trimming took off 2 bases at V and 6 bases at J, with 16 bases between the two ends. This chain's CDR3 is CASSFGEGRSDTQYF. The CDR3 bases are TGTGCCAGCAGCTTTGGGGAAGGGCGCTCGGATACGCAGTATTTT. Full variable domain (missing parts from reference TRBV5-6 and TRBJ2-3): DAGVTQSPTHLIKTRGQQVTLRCSPKSGHDTVSWYQQALGQGPQFIFQYYEEEERQRGNFPDRFSGHQFPNYSSELNVNALLLGDSALYLCASSFGEGRSDTQYFGPGTRLTVL.

The chain has TRBV27 and TRBJ2-7, with D perhaps matching TRBD2 (6 bases). The CDR3 spans 14 residues. Germline values: CDR1 MNHEY, CDR2 SMNVEV (reference sequence). The V end was cut by 2 bases, the J end by 0 bases, with 8 bases between. The CDR3: CASSLGRGSYEQYF. As DNA, the CDR3 is TGTGCCAGCAGTTTAGGGCGGGGCTCCTACGAGCAGTACTTC.

This clone was recorded once. The rearrangement links TRBV20-1 to TRBJ1-1, with D possibly being TRBD1 (6 bases). Trimming shortened V by 6 bases and J by 4 bases, and 9 bases separated the two germline ends. The CDR3 spans 11 residues. Germline V gene sequence: CDR1 DFQATT, CDR2 SNEGSKA (reference sequence). The CDR3 sequence: CSAEGGTEAFF. The CDR3 nucleotides are TGCAGTGCGGAGGGGGGCACTGAAGCTTTCTTT.

V and J are TRBV21-1 and TRBJ1-2. TRBV21-1 is a recognized pseudogene. CDR3 length: 14 amino acids. CDR3 protein: CASSARGGAYGYTF. The CDR3 DNA reads TGTGCCAGCAGCGCCCGCGGGGGCGCTTATGGCTACACCTTC.

V and J are TRBV7-2 and TRBJ2-5, with D maybe TRBD1 (8 bases). The CDR3 covers 15 residues. Per germline, CDR1 SGHTA and CDR2 FQGNSA. V was trimmed by 5 bases and J by 0 bases, leaving 13 bases between them. The CDR3 region is CASSIQGGYQETQYF. The DNA of the CDR3 is TGTGCCAGCAGCATACAGGGGGGGTACCAAGAGACCCAGTACTTC.

The J gene is TRBJ2-7, the V gene TRBV4-3; 9 bases line up with TRBD2. The CDR3 is 14 amino acids. J was trimmed by 3 bases and V by 4 bases; bases with no gene match: 4. The V gene's germline CDR1 is LGHNA and CDR2 YSLEER. The CDR3 spells CASSRSLAGYEQYF. The DNA for the CDR3 is TGCGCCAGCAGCCGGTCACTAGCGGGCTACGAGCAGTACTTC.

V and J are TRBV18 and TRBJ1-2; TRBD1 is a possible D gene (6 bases). Germline V lookup: CDR1 KGHSH, CDR2 LQKENI. The CDR3 sequence is 16 residues long. V was trimmed by 2 bases and J by 3 bases, leaving 16 bases between them. The DNA for the CDR3 is TGTGCCAGCTCACCAGGCTCGCAGGGGATATACTATGGCTACACCTTC. Protein product: CASSPGSQGIYYGYTF.

A single count supports this clone. This chain uses TRBV6-1 with TRBJ2-7, with D possibly TRBD2 on 6 matching bases. This CDR3 spans 11 amino acids. The germline V and J ends were trimmed by 7 bases and 9 bases, with 13 bases remaining between them. CDR1 and CDR2 (germline): MNHNS, SASEGT. DNA of the CDR3: TGTGCCAGCATTTCCCGGGACTCGCAGTACTTC. This codes for CASISRDSQYF.

The chain is built from TRBV4-1 and TRBJ1-4; weak D call: TRBD1 (5 bases). CDR3 size: 15 residues. Trimming removed 1 base at V and 11 bases at J, with 17 bases between. CDR1 is MGHRA, CDR2 YSYEKL, per germline. The CDR3 reads CASSQAGQGNFKLFF. The CDR3, as DNA: TGCGCCAGCAGCCAAGCAGGGCAGGGCAACTTTAAACTGTTTTTT.